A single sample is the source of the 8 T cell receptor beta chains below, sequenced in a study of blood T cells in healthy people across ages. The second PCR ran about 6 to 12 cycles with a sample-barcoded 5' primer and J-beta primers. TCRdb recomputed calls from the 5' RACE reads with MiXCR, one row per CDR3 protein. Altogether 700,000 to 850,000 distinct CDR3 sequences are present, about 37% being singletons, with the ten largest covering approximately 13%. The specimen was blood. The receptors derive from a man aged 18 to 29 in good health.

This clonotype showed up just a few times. The CDR3 loop is CASSIGPLEETQYF. CDR3 DNA: TGTGCCAGTAGTATAGGTCCCCTCGAGGAGACCCAGTACTTC. The V call is TRBV19, the J call TRBJ2-5, with unresolved D. In germline, CDR1 is LNHDA, CDR2 SQIVND (reference sequence). V lost 1 base and J lost 5, with 11 bases in between. The CDR3 totals 14 residues. Using reference TRBV19 and TRBJ2-5 for the parts outside the CDR3, the full variable domain is DGGITQSPKYLFRKEGQNVTLSCEQNLNHDAMYWYRQDPGQGLRLIYYSQIVNDFQKGDIAEGYSVSREKKESFPLTVTSAQKNPTAFYLCASSIGPLEETQYFGPGTRLLVL.

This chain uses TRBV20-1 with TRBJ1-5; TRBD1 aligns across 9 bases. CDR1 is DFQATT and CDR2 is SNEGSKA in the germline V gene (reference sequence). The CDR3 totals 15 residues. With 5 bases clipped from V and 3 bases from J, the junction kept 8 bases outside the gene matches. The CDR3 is CSALGGQGNNQPQHF. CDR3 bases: TGCAGTGCTTTGGGAGGACAGGGGAACAATCAGCCCCAGCATTTT.

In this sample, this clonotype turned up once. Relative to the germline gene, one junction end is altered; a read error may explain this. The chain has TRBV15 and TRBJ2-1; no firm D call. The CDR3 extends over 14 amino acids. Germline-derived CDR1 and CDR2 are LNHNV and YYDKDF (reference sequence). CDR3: CATSRDKLSNGQFF. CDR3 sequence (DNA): TGTGCCACCAGCAGAGATAAGTTATCCAATGGGCAGTTCTTC.

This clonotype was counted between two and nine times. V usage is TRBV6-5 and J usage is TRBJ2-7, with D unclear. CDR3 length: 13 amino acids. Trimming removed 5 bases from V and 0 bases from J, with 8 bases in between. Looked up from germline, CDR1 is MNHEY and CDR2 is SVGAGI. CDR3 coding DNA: TGTGCCAGCAGTCCCGGAAACTCCTACGAGCAGTACTTC. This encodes CASSPGNSYEQYF.

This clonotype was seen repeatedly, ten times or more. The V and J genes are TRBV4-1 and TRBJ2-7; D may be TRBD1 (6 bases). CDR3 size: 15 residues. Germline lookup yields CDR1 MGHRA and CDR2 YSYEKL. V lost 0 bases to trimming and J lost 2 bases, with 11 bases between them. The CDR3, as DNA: TGCGCCAGCAGCCAAGAGAACAGGGCCGCCTACGAGCAGTACTTC. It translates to CASSQENRAAYEQYF.

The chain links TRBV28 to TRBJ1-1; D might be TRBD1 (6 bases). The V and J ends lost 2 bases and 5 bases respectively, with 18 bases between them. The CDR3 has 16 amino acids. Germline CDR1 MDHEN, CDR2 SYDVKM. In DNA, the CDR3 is TGTGCCAGCAGTTTAGGCGAAGGGGCAGGGACAACTGAAGCTTTCTTT. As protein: CASSLGEGAGTTEAFF.

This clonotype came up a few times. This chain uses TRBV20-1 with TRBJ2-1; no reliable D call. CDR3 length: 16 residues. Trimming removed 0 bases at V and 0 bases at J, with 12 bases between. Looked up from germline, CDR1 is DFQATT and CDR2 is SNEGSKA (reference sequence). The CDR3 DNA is TGCAGTGCTAGAGATGCGTCCACGAGCTCCTACAATGAGCAGTTCTTC. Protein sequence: CSARDASTSSYNEQFF.

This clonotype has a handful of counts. The CDR3 DNA is TGCAGTGCTAGAGATTCCTTTCCGGGACAGGCGAACTGGGACTATGGCTACACCTTC. It encodes CSARDSFPGQANWDYGYTF. The chain joins TRBV20-1 to TRBJ1-2; TRBD1 aligns across 8 bases. The germline gives CDR1 DFQATT, CDR2 SNEGSKA (reference sequence). The V and J ends lost 0 bases and 3 bases, in that order; junction bases with no gene match: 18. This CDR3 spans 19 amino acids.